One and the same sample provided the 9 T cell receptor beta chains below, sequenced in a study of T cell clonality in common variable immunodeficiency. TCRdb keeps only in-frame clones here, not all; method: immunoSEQ multiplex PCR. This repertoire holds over 45,000 clones, and none appear only once. The sequenced sample consisted of peripheral blood mononuclear cells. Source of these receptors: a person between 18 and 75 years old in good health.

In this sample, this clone turned up many times. The observed sequence ends 3 residues before the CDR3 terminus, with the missing tail filled in from the germline J gene. The V gene is TRBV7-3, the J gene TRBJ2-1; 8 bases are shared with TRBD2. This CDR3 comprises 15 residues. V was clipped by 4 bases and J by 0 bases; unmatched bases: 2. Germline V CDR1 and CDR2: SGHTA, FQGTGA. Incomplete CDR3 DNA: TGTGCCAGCAGCTCACTAGCGGACTCCTACAATGAG. Residues: CASSSLADSYNE. The full CDR3 sequence reads CASSSLADSYNEQFF.

This clone appeared many times. The read halts 3 residues ahead of the CDR3 end, with the missing end drawn from the germline J gene. The chain uses TRBV23-1 and TRBJ2-7; the D is unclear. TRBV23-1 is identified as an open reading frame with a role that is uncertain. V lost 5 bases and J lost 2, with 13 bases in between. CDR3 size: 14 residues. The CDR3 loop reads CASSRSEEPYEQYF. The CDR3 DNA, read in part, is TGCGCCAGCAGTAGGAGCGAGGAGCCCTACGAG.

In its sample, this clone was seen many times. The read halts 3 residues ahead of the CDR3 end, with the missing end drawn from the germline J gene. The chain joins TRBV7-2 to TRBJ2-3; 8 bases are a match to TRBD2. The CDR3 length is 15 residues. V lost 5 bases and J lost 5; bases outside the gene matches: 9. Germline assignment: CDR1 SGHTA and CDR2 FQGNSA. CDR3 bases read: TGTGCCAGCAGCCTCCGGCGGGGGGAGAGAGATACG. Protein sequence: CASSLRRGERDT. The complete CDR3 reads CASSLRRGERDTQYF.

This clone was observed a handful of times. The read terminates 3 residues before the CDR3 end, so the remaining end is supplied by the germline J gene. The gene calls are TRBV5-1 and TRBJ2-2, with no clear D. CDR3 length: 13 residues. Germline CDR1 SGHRS, CDR2 YFSETQ. This CDR3 reads CASSLDFGEKLFF. Partial CDR3 DNA: TGCGCCAGCAGCTTGGACTTCGGTGAAAAG. The full variable domain, in which reference TRBV5-1 and TRBJ2-2 provide the parts outside the CDR3, is KAGVTQTPRYLIKTRGQQVTLSCSPISGHRSVSWYQQTPGQGLQFLFEYFSETQRNKGNFPGRFSGRQFSNSRSEMNVSTLELGDSALYLCASSLDFGEKLFFGEGSRLTVL.

This clone was counted at least ten times. Read coverage stops 3 residues before the CDR3 terminus; the germline J gene supplies the remainder. The rearrangement joins TRBV11-2 to TRBJ2-7; 7 bases fit TRBD1. After removal of 1 base from V and 3 bases from J, the junction contained 6 bases not matched to a gene. The length of the CDR3 is 15 residues. CDR1 SGHAT and CDR2 FQNNGV come from the germline V gene. CDR3 amino acids: CASSLGLDRVYEQYF. CDR3 DNA, as far as it was read: TGTGCCAGCAGCTTAGGCCTAGACAGGGTCTACGAG.

This clone showed up many times. Sequencing ends 3 residues short of the CDR3 end; the germline J gene provides the rest. V is TRBV20-1 and J is TRBJ1-2, with D uncertain. The CDR3 loop spans 12 amino acids. CDR1 and CDR2 from the germline V gene are DFQATT and SNEGSKA (reference sequence). This CDR3 reads CSARRSDPGYTF. The CDR3 bases that were read are TGCAGTGCTAGAAGGTCAGATCCGGGC.

Regarding this clone: The read gets to within 3 residues of the CDR3 end, and the germline J gene fills in the rest. This chain connects TRBV7-2 to TRBJ2-3; D possibly corresponds to TRBD1 (7 bases). The germline CDR1 and CDR2 sequences are SGHTA and FQGNSA. The CDR3 contains 14 residues. V was trimmed by 5 bases and J by 2 bases, leaving 11 bases between them. Partial CDR3 DNA: TGTGCCAGCAGCCCAGGGGGGTACACAGATACG. It yields the protein CASSPGGYTDT. The full CDR3 protein is CASSPGGYTDTQYF.

A note on this clone: The read stops 3 residues short of the end of the CDR3; the missing end is completed from the germline J gene. The chain recombines TRBV7-6 with TRBJ2-2; D not resolved. The CDR3 totals 14 residues. Germline CDR1 reads SGHVS; CDR2 reads FNYEAQ. V lost 4 bases and J 4 bases, leaving 10 bases between the germline ends. The CDR3 sequence: CASSSGGGTGELFF. Partial CDR3 DNA: TGTGCCAGCAGCTCGGGTGGCGGCACCGGGGAG. Based on the CDR3 plus reference TRBV7-6 and TRBJ2-2, the full variable domain is GAGVSQSPRYKVTKRGQDVALRCDPISGHVSLYWYRQALGQGPEFLTYFNYEAQQDKSGLPNDRFSAERPEGSISTLTIQRTEQRDSAMYRCASSSGGGTGELFFGEGSRLTVL.

This clone occurred many times. The chain's CDR3 is CASSSDRGPYNEQFF. The sequenced part of the CDR3 DNA is TGTGCCAGCAGCTCCGACAGGGGGCCCTACAATGAG. The rearrangement links TRBV11-2 to TRBJ2-1, with 10 bases lining up with TRBD1. The read finishes 3 residues shy of the CDR3 end, and the germline J gene is used to complete it. The V gene end was trimmed by 4 bases and the J gene end by 2 bases; junction bases not matched to a gene: 2. This CDR3 has 15 residues. Germline CDR1 reads SGHAT; CDR2 reads FQNNGV.